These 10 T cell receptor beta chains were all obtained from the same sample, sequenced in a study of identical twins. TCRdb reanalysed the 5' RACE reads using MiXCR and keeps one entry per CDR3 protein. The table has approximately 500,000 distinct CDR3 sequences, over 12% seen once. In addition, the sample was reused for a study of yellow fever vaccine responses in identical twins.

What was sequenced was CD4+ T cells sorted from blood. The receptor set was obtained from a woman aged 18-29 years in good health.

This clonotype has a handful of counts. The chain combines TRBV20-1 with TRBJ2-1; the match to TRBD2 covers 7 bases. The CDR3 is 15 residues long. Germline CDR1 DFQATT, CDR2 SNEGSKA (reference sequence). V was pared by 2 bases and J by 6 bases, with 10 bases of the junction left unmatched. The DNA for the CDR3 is TGCAGTGCTAGAACGACTAGCCGGAATAGCAATGAGCAGTTCTTC. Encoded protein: CSARTTSRNSNEQFF.

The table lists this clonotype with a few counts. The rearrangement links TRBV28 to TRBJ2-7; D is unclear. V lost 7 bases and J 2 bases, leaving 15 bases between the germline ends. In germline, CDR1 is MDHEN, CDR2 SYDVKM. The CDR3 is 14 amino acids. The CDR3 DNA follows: TGTGCCAGCAATGTTCGAACAGCGACCTACGAGCAGTACTTC. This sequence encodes CASNVRTATYEQYF.

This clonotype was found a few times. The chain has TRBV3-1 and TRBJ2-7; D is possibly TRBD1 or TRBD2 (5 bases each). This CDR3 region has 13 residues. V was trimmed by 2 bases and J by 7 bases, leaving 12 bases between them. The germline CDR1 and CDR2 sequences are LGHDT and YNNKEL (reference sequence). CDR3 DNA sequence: TGTGCCAGCAGCCAAAGTACGGGGCGGGAGCAGTACTTC. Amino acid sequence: CASSQSTGREQYF.

The chain's CDR3 is CSVPGLAGGNEQYF. CDR3 DNA: TGCAGCGTCCCCGGACTAGCGGGAGGCAACGAGCAGTACTTC. The chain links TRBV29-1 to TRBJ2-7; 14 bases match TRBD2. The CDR3 extends over 14 amino acids. V was clipped by 6 bases and J by 5 bases; unmatched bases: 6. CDR1 SQVTM and CDR2 ANQGSEA come from the germline V gene.

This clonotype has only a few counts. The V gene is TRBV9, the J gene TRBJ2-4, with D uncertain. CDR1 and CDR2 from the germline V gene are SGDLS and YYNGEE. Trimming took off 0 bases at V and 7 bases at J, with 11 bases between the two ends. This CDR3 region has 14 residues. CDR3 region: CASSVGGPENIQYF. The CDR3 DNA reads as TGTGCCAGCAGCGTAGGTGGTCCAGAGAACATTCAGTACTTC. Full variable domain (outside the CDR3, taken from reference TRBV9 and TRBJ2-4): DSGVTQTPKHLITATGQRVTLRCSPRSGDLSVYWYQQSLDQGLQFLIQYYNGEERAKGNILERFSAQQFPDLHSELNLSSLELGDSALYFCASSVGGPENIQYFGAGTRLSVL.

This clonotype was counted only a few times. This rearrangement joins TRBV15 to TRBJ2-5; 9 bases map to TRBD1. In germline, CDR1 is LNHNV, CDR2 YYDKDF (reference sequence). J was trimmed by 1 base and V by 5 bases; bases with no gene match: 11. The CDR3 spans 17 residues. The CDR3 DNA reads TGTGCCACCAGCGAAAAACAGGGGGCGAGACTCCAAGAGACCCAGTACTTC. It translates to CATSEKQGARLQETQYF.

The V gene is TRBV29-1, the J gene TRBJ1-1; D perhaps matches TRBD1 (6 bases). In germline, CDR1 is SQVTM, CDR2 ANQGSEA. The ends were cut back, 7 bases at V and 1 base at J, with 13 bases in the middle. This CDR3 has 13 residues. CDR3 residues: CSAGQLSNTEAFF. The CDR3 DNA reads TGCAGCGCCGGACAGTTATCGAACACTGAAGCTTTCTTT.

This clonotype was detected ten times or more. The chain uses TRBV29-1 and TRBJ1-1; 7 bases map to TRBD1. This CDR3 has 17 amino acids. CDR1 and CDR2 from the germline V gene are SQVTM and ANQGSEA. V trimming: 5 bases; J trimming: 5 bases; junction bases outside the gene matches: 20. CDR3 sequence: CSVTPPYRGRPVTEAFF. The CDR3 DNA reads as TGCAGCGTTACCCCCCCTTACAGGGGCCGTCCCGTGACTGAAGCTTTCTTT.

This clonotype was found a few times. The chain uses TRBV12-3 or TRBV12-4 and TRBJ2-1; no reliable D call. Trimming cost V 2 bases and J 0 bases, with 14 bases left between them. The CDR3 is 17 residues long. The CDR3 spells CASSLSHLGGSYNEQFF. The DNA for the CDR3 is TGTGCCAGCAGTTTATCTCACCTTGGCGGCTCCTACAATGAGCAGTTCTTC.

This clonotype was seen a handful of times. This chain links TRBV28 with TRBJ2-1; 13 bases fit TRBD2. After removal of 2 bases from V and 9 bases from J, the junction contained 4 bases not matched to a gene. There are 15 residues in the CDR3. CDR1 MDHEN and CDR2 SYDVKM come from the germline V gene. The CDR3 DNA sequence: TGTGCCAGCAGTTTACCCACTAGCGGGGGGGTTGAGCAGTTCTTC. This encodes CASSLPTSGGVEQFF.